Given below is one T cell receptor beta chain in context. Its antigen is not identified. This specimen belongs to a study of graft-versus-host responses after intestinal transplantation. Study-wide context: Multivisceral, liver-intestinal, or isolated intestinal transplants were received by the recipients.

The V gene lost 5 bases and the J gene lost 2 bases, with 5 bases spanning the gap. CDR1 and CDR2 (germline): LNHDA, SQIVND (reference sequence). This CDR3 has 12 amino acids. Findings and limits, study-wide: There were GvH clones found in recipient marrow, and some of them appeared first in ileum or blood.

Sequencing was performed with immunoSEQ multiplex PCR; in TCRdb, only in-frame clones are kept and a portion is missing. Counted here are about 130,000 clones, approximately 91% occurring once; the ten biggest clones make up about 0.18%. This receptor was identified in a human donor who received an intestinal transplant. The sequencing used unstimulated CD4+ T cells sorted from spleen or lymph node cells, collected before intestinal transplant. The chain combines TRBV19 with TRBJ2-3; no definite D call. CDR3 in amino acids: CASSVNTDTQYF. The CDR3 DNA reads as TGTGCCAGTAGTGTAAACACAGATACGCAGTATTTT.